These 28 T cell receptor beta chains were all obtained from the same sample, sequenced in a study of T-cell memory formation after mild COVID-19. Using its own MiXCR run on the 5' RACE reads, TCRdb lists one record per CDR3 protein. Of under 300,000 distinct CDR3 sequences listed, 7.5% to 10% are singletons. Sequencing was carried out using PBMCs or a T cell subset sorted from them (not recorded which). Source of these receptors: a young man who had mild COVID-19 (a few samples of this study predate the infection). Cell type and time point are not known.

The CDR3: CASSSPGTLYGYTF. The CDR3 DNA reads as TGTGCCAGCAGTTCCCCGGGCACCCTTTATGGCTACACCTTC. This chain uses TRBV25-1 with TRBJ1-2, with unresolved D. The CDR3 extends over 14 amino acids. Germline CDR1 reads MGHDK; CDR2 reads SYGVNS. Trimming took 5 bases from V and 5 from J, leaving 15 bases between them.

This clonotype has only a few counts. The V call is TRBV19, the J call TRBJ1-4, with unresolved D. Trimming cost V 8 bases and J 1 base, with 14 bases left between them. Germline CDR1 reads LNHDA; CDR2 reads SQIVND (reference sequence). The CDR3 contains 15 residues. CDR3 nucleotides: TGTGCCAGTCCCTCGTCGGAGGGAACTAATGAAAAACTGTTTTTT. This translates into CASPSSEGTNEKLFF.

The table lists this clonotype with many counts. DNA of the CDR3: TGTGCCAGCAGCGAACCCTGGACGTCGGAGTACGAGCAGTACTTC. It yields the protein CASSEPWTSEYEQYF. This chain connects TRBV2 to TRBJ2-7; D gene ambiguous. Germline V gene data show CDR1 as SNHLY and CDR2 as FYNNEI. There are 15 residues in the CDR3. V was trimmed by 6 bases and J by 4 bases, leaving 19 bases between them.

This clonotype has a handful of counts. The rearrangement links TRBV5-1 to TRBJ2-6; D may be TRBD1 or TRBD2 (5 bases each). Germline assignment: CDR1 SGHRS and CDR2 YFSETQ. This CDR3 comprises 23 residues. Trimming took off 4 bases at V and 0 bases at J, with 32 bases between the two ends. This CDR3 reads CASSPSPDSSHRIPNSGANVLTF. The DNA for the CDR3 is TGCGCCAGCAGCCCTAGCCCCGACAGTAGTCACCGCATCCCTAACTCTGGGGCCAACGTCCTGACTTTC.

The J gene is TRBJ1-4, the V gene TRBV12-5; 7 nucleotides align to TRBD1. Trimming removed 3 bases from V and 4 bases from J; junction bases left unmatched: 14. The length of the CDR3 is 18 residues. Per the germline V gene, CDR1 is LGHNT and CDR2 is FRNRAP. The DNA for the CDR3 is TGTGCTAGTGGTTTTCCCCGGGACAGTGACGGTCATAATGAAAAACTGTTTTTT. The encoded protein is CASGFPRDSDGHNEKLFF.

This clonotype was seen ten or more times. The J gene is TRBJ2-3, the V gene TRBV12-3 or TRBV12-4, with D uncertain. The length of the CDR3 is 15 residues. The ends were cut back, 6 bases at V and 1 base at J, with 14 bases in the middle. CDR3 in amino acids: CASSPTSWGTDTQYF. The CDR3 region has the DNA TGTGCCAGCAGCCCAACATCATGGGGCACAGATACGCAGTATTTT.

This clonotype was observed a few times. The V call is TRBV20-1, the J call TRBJ1-1; 12 bases line up with TRBD1. The germline V gene encodes CDR1 DFQATT and CDR2 SNEGSKA (reference sequence). V shed 5 bases and J 7 bases; nucleotides not matched to a gene: 5. CDR3 length: 13 amino acids. This chain's CDR3 is CSAAGTGGGEAFF. CDR3 in DNA: TGCAGTGCTGCCGGGACAGGGGGCGGTGAAGCTTTCTTT.

The J gene is TRBJ2-1, the V gene TRBV6-5, with 9 bases matching TRBD2. The CDR3 runs 15 residues. Germline-derived CDR1 and CDR2 are MNHEY and SVGAGI. The V and J ends lost 0 bases and 12 bases, in that order; junction bases with no gene match: 9. The CDR3 nucleotides read TGTGCCAGCAGTTACTCTGGGCGGGGGGGCCCTCGGCAGTTCTTC. This sequence encodes CASSYSGRGGPRQFF.

V is TRBV3-1 and J is TRBJ2-2, with D possibly TRBD2 on 6 matching bases. CDR3 length equals 14 residues. Germline V CDR1 and CDR2: LGHDT, YNNKEL (reference sequence). The V end was cut by 3 bases, the J end by 8 bases, with 13 bases between. In DNA form, the CDR3 reads TGTGCCAGCAGCCAGGCGGGGATTGTAGGGGAGCTGTTTTTT. It translates to CASSQAGIVGELFF.

The table lists this clonotype with many counts. This chain uses TRBV5-1 with TRBJ2-5, with D perhaps assigned TRBD1 or TRBD2 (5 bases each). The CDR3 length is 14 residues. Germline V gene sequence: CDR1 SGHRS, CDR2 YFSETQ. Between the trimmed V and J ends, which lost 4 bases and 4 bases, there was a span of 14 bases. This CDR3 is CASSEPGSRETQYF. The CDR3 coding sequence is TGCGCCAGCAGCGAGCCAGGGAGTCGAGAGACCCAGTACTTC.

This clonotype was observed a few times. V gene TRBV15 combines with J gene TRBJ2-7; D uncertain. Germline CDR1 is LNHNV and CDR2 is YYDKDF (reference sequence). The V and J ends lost 0 bases and 6 bases respectively, with 6 bases between them. CDR3 length: 12 residues. The CDR3 sequence: CATSRDQSEQYF. The CDR3 bases are TGTGCCACCAGCAGAGACCAATCCGAGCAGTACTTC.

This clonotype was counted a few times. This rearrangement joins TRBV29-1 to TRBJ2-3; no definite D call. With 4 bases removed from V and 2 bases from J, the gap between germline ends came to 7 bases. CDR1 is SQVTM and CDR2 is ANQGSEA in the germline V gene. The CDR3 is 12 residues long. CDR3 region: CSVVDATDTQYF. The CDR3 DNA follows: TGCAGCGTTGTGGATGCCACAGATACGCAGTATTTT.

The table lists this clonotype with a few counts. The J gene is TRBJ2-4, the V gene TRBV5-1; D is uncertain. Germline V gives CDR1 SGHRS, CDR2 YFSETQ. This CDR3 has 14 amino acids. Trimming cost V 4 bases and J 5 bases, with 13 bases left between them. In DNA, the CDR3 is TGCGCCAGCAGCAATAGCTGGGCCGAAAACATTCAGTACTTC. It codes for CASSNSWAENIQYF. Filled out from reference TRBV5-1 and TRBJ2-4, the complete variable domain reads KAGVTQTPRYLIKTRGQQVTLSCSPISGHRSVSWYQQTPGQGLQFLFEYFSETQRNKGNFPGRFSGRQFSNSRSEMNVSTLELGDSALYLCASSNSWAENIQYFGAGTRLSVL.

This clonotype was recorded a few times. The rearrangement joins TRBV4-3 to TRBJ2-7, with TRBD2 as a possible D gene (7 bases). V gave up 6 bases and J gave up 0 bases, with 18 bases separating them. CDR1 and CDR2 from the germline V gene are LGHNA and YSLEER. The CDR3 is 16 residues long. The CDR3 region has the DNA TGCGCCAGCAGAAACTCGGGGGGCGAAAGCTCCTACGAGCAGTACGTC. As protein: CASRNSGGESSYEQYV.

The chain carries TRBV9 and TRBJ1-1, with a possible D match to TRBD1 (5 bases). Germline V gene sequence: CDR1 SGDLS, CDR2 YYNGEE. The CDR3 has 14 amino acids. V was clipped by 2 bases and J by 4 bases, with 12 bases between them. CDR3 bases: TGTGCCAGCAGCGTGGGGGGGGGTGGCACTGAAGCTTTCTTT. This sequence encodes CASSVGGGGTEAFF.

The V call is TRBV6-5, the J call TRBJ2-1, with 8 nucleotides matching TRBD1. V was pared by 5 bases and J by 3 bases, with 6 bases of the junction left unmatched. The CDR3 loop spans 15 amino acids. Looked up from germline, CDR1 is MNHEY and CDR2 is SVGAGI. CDR3 DNA sequence: TGTGCCAGCAGTGCCTCGGGACAGGTCTACAATGAGCAGTTCTTC. It codes for CASSASGQVYNEQFF.

There are a few counts of this clonotype. The chain has TRBV28 and TRBJ1-5; TRBD1 is a possible D gene (5 bases). Germline V lookup: CDR1 MDHEN, CDR2 SYDVKM. The CDR3 is 14 residues long. V lost 11 bases and J lost 0, with 14 bases in between. The chain's CDR3 is CASCGGGSNQPQHF. The CDR3, as DNA: TGTGCCTCCTGCGGGGGGGGTAGCAATCAGCCCCAGCATTTT.

DNA for the CDR3: TGTGCCAGCAGCGTAGATGGGGCAGATACGCAGTATTTT. Protein sequence: CASSVDGADTQYF. V and J are TRBV9 and TRBJ2-3; D remains unclear. The CDR3 consists of 13 residues. V lost 0 bases to trimming and J lost 4 bases, with 6 bases between them. From germline, CDR1 is SGDLS and CDR2 YYNGEE.

This sequence joins TRBV6-5 and TRBJ2-1; D ambiguous. This CDR3 has 14 residues. V was shortened by 4 bases and J by 1 base, with 8 bases between the two germline ends. Germline V gives CDR1 MNHEY, CDR2 SVGAGI. The CDR3 DNA reads as TGTGCCAGCAGTTGGACCCCATCCTACAATGAGCAGTTCTTC. It yields the protein CASSWTPSYNEQFF.

The chain combines TRBV24-1 with TRBJ2-7, with unresolved D. Per the germline V gene, CDR1 is KGHDR and CDR2 is SFDVKD. CDR3 size: 15 residues. The V and J ends lost 9 bases and 0 bases respectively, with 17 bases between them. DNA for the CDR3: TGTGCCACCCACCCGGAAGGGAATAGCTCCTACGAGCAGTACGTC. Its translation: CATHPEGNSSYEQYV.

This clonotype has a handful of counts. The chain combines TRBV7-7 with TRBJ2-3; D is possibly TRBD1 or TRBD2 (5 bases each). Trimming left V 5 bases short and J 6 bases short, with 12 bases between. CDR1 and CDR2 (germline): SSHAT, FNYEAQ (reference sequence). The CDR3 sequence is 13 residues long. The CDR3: CASSPAGTDTQYF. The DNA for the CDR3 is TGTGCCAGCAGCCCGGCAGGGACCGATACGCAGTATTTT.

The chain couples TRBV5-4 to TRBJ2-5; TRBD1 might be the D (6 bases). The V end was cut by 6 bases, the J end by 4 bases, with 16 bases between. The V gene's germline CDR1 is SGHNT and CDR2 YYREEE (reference sequence). CDR3 length: 14 residues. CDR3 bases: TGTGCCAGCAAATCCAGTCCAGGGGCAGAGACCCAGTACTTC. Amino acids: CASKSSPGAETQYF.

This chain connects TRBV12-3 or TRBV12-4 to TRBJ1-6; D not certain. V lost 2 bases and J 5 bases, leaving 1 base between the germline ends. The CDR3 contains 12 residues. The chain's CDR3 is CASSLNNSPLHF. The CDR3 DNA follows: TGTGCCAGCAGTTTAAATAATTCACCCCTCCACTTT.

This clonotype was seen ten or more times. V and J are TRBV7-9 and TRBJ2-5; possible D gene TRBD2, 6 bases. Germline lookup yields CDR1 SEHNR and CDR2 FQNEAQ (reference sequence). V dropped 5 bases and J dropped 5 bases, with 12 bases sitting between them. This CDR3 comprises 13 residues. The CDR3: CASSRGGGETQYF. CDR3 sequence (DNA): TGTGCCAGCAGCCGGGGAGGTGGGGAGACCCAGTACTTC.

This clonotype was detected a few times. The chain has TRBV30 and TRBJ2-5; D unresolved. Germline V gene data show CDR1 as GTSNPN and CDR2 as SVGIG (reference sequence). The V gene lost 0 bases and the J gene lost 5 bases, with 7 bases spanning the gap. The CDR3 consists of 12 residues. In nucleotides, the CDR3 is TGTGCCTGGAGTGTACTCGGGGAGACCCAGTACTTC. Translating gives CAWSVLGETQYF.

CDR3 sequence: CASSLNRDTNTEAFF. The CDR3 bases are TGTGCCAGCAGCTTAAACCGGGATACCAACACTGAAGCTTTCTTT. The chain combines TRBV7-3 with TRBJ1-1; the D is unclear. The CDR3 has 15 residues. V lost 1 base to trimming and J lost 2 bases, with 11 bases between them. Germline values: CDR1 SGHTA, CDR2 FQGTGA.

This chain uses TRBV12-3 or TRBV12-4 with TRBJ2-3; TRBD2 matches 11 bases. This CDR3 comprises 14 residues. V lost 5 bases to trimming and J lost 6 bases; unmatched junction nucleotides: 4. DNA of the CDR3: TGTGCCAGCAGTAATAGCGGGGGGGCGGATACGCAGTATTTT. Amino acid sequence: CASSNSGGADTQYF.

The rearrangement joins TRBV7-2 to TRBJ2-3; D remains unclear. This CDR3 has 15 residues. Germline V lookup: CDR1 SGHTA, CDR2 FQGNSA. V was cut by 1 base and J by 2 bases, with 10 bases left in between. This CDR3 is CASSLGLPPTDTQYF. The DNA of the CDR3 is TGTGCCAGCAGCTTAGGCCTCCCCCCCACAGATACGCAGTATTTT.